This is a list of T cell receptor beta chains from one sample in a study of blood T cell repertoires in COVID-19. Assay: immunoSEQ multiplex PCR; the TCRdb copy retains only in-frame clones and omits some. This table has 310,000 or so clones, 90% appearing once. Sequencing used PBMCs or T cells enriched from blood (not recorded which). These receptor sequences come from a woman aged 18 to 35 with acute COVID-19. Both conserved end residues are part of each CDR3. D genes are given only for firm matches. Only some rows state a clone size, as once, few, many or a class for expanded clones.

j_call: TRBJ2-1; clone_size: once; v_call: TRBV20-1; d_call: -; cdr3_aa: CSAYRDEQFF; cdr3_nt: TGCAGTGCCTACCGTGATGAGCAGTTCTTC
j_call: TRBJ2-7; clone_size: -; v_call: TRBV9; d_call: -; cdr3_aa: CASSVAGCEQYF; cdr3_nt: TGTGCCAGCAGCGTAGCAGGGTGCGAGCAGTACTTC
j_call: TRBJ1-1; clone_size: -; v_call: TRBV2; d_call: TRBD1; cdr3_aa: CASSGQGYRMNTEAFF; cdr3_nt: TGTGCCAGCAGTGGACAGGGGTACCGCATGAACACTGAAGCTTTCTTT
j_call: TRBJ2-1; clone_size: -; v_call: TRBV27; d_call: -; cdr3_aa: CASTDYTYNEQFF; cdr3_nt: TGTGCCAGCACAGACTATACCTACAATGAGCAGTTCTTC
j_call: TRBJ2-5; clone_size: -; v_call: TRBV5-1; d_call: -; cdr3_aa: CASSAYQGAQYF; cdr3_nt: TGCGCCAGCAGCGCGTATCAGGGTGCCCAGTACTTC
j_call: TRBJ2-1; clone_size: once; v_call: TRBV19; d_call: TRBD2; cdr3_aa: CASHLGGSSSYNEQFF; cdr3_nt: TGTGCCAGTCATTTGGGAGGGTCGAGCTCCTACAATGAGCAGTTCTTC
j_call: TRBJ1-1; clone_size: -; v_call: TRBV2; d_call: TRBD1; cdr3_aa: CASRTYRGANTEAFF; cdr3_nt: TGTGCCAGCAGGACCTACAGGGGGGCGAACACTGAAGCTTTCTTT
j_call: TRBJ1-2; clone_size: -; v_call: TRBV6-6; d_call: TRBD1; cdr3_aa: CASSNRGFDGYTF; cdr3_nt: TGTGCCAGCAGTAACAGGGGTTTTGATGGCTACACCTTC
j_call: TRBJ2-1; clone_size: -; v_call: TRBV27; d_call: TRBD2; cdr3_aa: CASRESGSSYNEQFF; cdr3_nt: TGTGCCAGCAGGGAGAGCGGGAGCTCCTACAATGAGCAGTTCTTC
j_call: TRBJ2-1; clone_size: -; v_call: TRBV27; d_call: -; cdr3_aa: CASSLALGLSSYNEQFF; cdr3_nt: TGTGCCAGCAGTTTGGCCCTAGGACTCAGCTCCTACAATGAGCAGTTCTTC
j_call: TRBJ2-7; clone_size: -; v_call: TRBV9; d_call: -; cdr3_aa: CASSVGAGAYEQYF; cdr3_nt: TGTGCCAGCAGCGTAGGGGCAGGGGCCTACGAGCAGTACTTC
j_call: TRBJ2-2; clone_size: -; v_call: TRBV5-1; d_call: TRBD2; cdr3_aa: CASRPVAGVVTGELFF; cdr3_nt: TGCGCCAGCAGACCAGTAGCGGGAGTCGTCACCGGGGAGCTGTTTTTT
j_call: TRBJ1-4; clone_size: -; v_call: TRBV7-8; d_call: TRBD1; cdr3_aa: CASSLVTGGEKLFF; cdr3_nt: TGTGCCAGCAGCTTAGTCACAGGGGGTGAAAAACTGTTTTTT